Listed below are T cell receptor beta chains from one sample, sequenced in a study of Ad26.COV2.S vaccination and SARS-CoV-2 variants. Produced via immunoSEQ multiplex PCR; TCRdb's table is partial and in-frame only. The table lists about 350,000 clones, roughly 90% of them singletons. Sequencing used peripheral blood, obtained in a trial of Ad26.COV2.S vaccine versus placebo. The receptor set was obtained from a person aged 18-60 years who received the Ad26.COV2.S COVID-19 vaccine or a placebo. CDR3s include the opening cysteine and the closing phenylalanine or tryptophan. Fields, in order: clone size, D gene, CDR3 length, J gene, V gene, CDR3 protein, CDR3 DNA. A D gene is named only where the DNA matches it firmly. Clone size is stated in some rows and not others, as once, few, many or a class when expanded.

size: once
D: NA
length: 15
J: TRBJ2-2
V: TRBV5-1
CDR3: CASSLNRENTGELFF
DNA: TGCGCCAGCAGCTTGAACAGGGAGAACACCGGGGAGCTGTTTTTT

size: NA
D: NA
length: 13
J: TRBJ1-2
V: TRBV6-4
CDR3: CASSRSGDYGYTF
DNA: TGTGCCAGCAGTCGCTCGGGGGACTATGGCTACACCTTC

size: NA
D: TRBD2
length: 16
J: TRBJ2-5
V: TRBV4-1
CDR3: CASSQVRLAGQETQYF
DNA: TGCGCCAGCAGCCAAGTCCGTCTAGCGGGACAAGAGACCCAGTACTTC

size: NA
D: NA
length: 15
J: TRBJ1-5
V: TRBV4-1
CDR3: CASSPGLQSNQPQHF
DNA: TGCGCCAGCAGCCCAGGTTTGCAAAGCAATCAGCCCCAGCATTTT

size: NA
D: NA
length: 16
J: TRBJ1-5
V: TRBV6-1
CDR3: CASSESGTKIDQPQHF
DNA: TGTGCCAGCAGTGAGTCCGGGACGAAAATCGATCAGCCCCAGCATTTT

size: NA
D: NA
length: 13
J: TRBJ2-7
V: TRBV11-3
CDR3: CASAAGHSYEQYF
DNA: TGTGCCAGCGCGGCAGGGCACTCCTACGAGCAGTACTTC

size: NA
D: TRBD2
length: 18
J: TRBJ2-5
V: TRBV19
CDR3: CASSTLIAGGPGGETQYF
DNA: TGTGCCAGTAGTACACTCATCGCGGGAGGGCCGGGGGGAGAGACCCAGTACTTC

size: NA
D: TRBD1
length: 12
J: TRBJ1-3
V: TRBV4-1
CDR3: CASSPTGGTIYF
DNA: TGCGCCAGCAGCCCAACAGGGGGCACCATATATTTT

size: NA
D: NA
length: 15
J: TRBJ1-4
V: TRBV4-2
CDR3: CASSADASTNEKLFF
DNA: TGTGCCAGCAGCGCCGATGCGTCAACTAATGAAAAACTGTTTTTT

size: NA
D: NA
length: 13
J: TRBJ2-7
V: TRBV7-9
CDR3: CASSSTTPPEQYF
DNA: TGTGCCAGCAGCTCAACAACCCCGCCCGAGCAGTACTTC

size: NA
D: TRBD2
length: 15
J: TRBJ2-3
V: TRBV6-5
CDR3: CASSYLAGATDTQYF
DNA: TGTGCCAGCAGTTACTTAGCGGGGGCCACAGATACGCAGTATTTT

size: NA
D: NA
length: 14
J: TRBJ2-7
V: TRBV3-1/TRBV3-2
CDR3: CASSPRHFSYEQYF
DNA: TGTGCCAGCAGCCCTAGACACTTCTCCTACGAGCAGTACTTC

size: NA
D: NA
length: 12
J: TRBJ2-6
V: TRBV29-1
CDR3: CSVEAGANVLTF
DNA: TGCAGCGTTGAAGCAGGGGCCAACGTCCTGACTTTC

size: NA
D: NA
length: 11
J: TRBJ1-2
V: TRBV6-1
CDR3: CASSDAIHYTF
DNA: TGTGCCAGCAGTGACGCGATACACTACACCTTC

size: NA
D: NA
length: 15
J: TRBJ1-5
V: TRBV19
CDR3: CASSISRALGQPQHF
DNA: TGTGCCAGTAGTATCTCCAGGGCTCTCGGTCAGCCCCAGCATTTT

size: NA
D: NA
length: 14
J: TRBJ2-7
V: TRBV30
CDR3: CAWSVRGDSYKQYF
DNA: TGTGCCTGGAGTGTACGGGGCGACTCCTACAAGCAGTACTTC

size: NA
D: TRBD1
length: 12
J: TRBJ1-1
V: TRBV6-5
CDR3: CASTFRGGTAFF
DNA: TGTGCCAGCACCTTCCGAGGGGGCACAGCTTTCTTT

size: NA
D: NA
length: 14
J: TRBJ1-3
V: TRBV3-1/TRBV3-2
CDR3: CASSQKSSGNTIYF
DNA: TGTGCCAGCAGCCAGAAAAGCTCTGGAAACACCATATATTTT

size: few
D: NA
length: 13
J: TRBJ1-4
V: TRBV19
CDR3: CASCLRSDEKLFF
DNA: TGTGCCAGTTGCTTACGGTCTGATGAAAAACTGTTTTTT

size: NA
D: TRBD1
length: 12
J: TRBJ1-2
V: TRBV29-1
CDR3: CSAVGGAYGYTF
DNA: TGCAGCGCGGTAGGGGGCGCTTATGGCTACACCTTC

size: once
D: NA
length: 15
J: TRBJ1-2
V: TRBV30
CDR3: CAWTRGGVGGYGYTF
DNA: TGTGCCTGGACCCGAGGGGGGGTAGGAGGCTATGGCTACACCTTC

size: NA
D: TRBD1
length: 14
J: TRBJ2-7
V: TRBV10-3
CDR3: CAITQMGQPYEQYF
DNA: TGTGCCATCACCCAAATGGGACAGCCTTACGAGCAGTACTTC

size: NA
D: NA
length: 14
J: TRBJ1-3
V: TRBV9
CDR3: CASSVPSSGNTIYF
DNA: TGTGCCAGCAGCGTTCCGAGCTCTGGAAACACCATATATTTT

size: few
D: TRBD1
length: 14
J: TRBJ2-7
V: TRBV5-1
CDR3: CASSYRDRAYEQYF
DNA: TGCGCCAGCAGCTACCGGGACAGGGCCTACGAGCAGTACTTC

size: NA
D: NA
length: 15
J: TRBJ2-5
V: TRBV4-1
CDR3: CASSQVGGGEETQYF
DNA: TGCGCCAGCAGCCAAGTAGGAGGGGGCGAGGAGACCCAGTACTTC

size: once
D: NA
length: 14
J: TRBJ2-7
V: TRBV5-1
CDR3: CASSTGTGWYEQYF
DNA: TGCGCCAGCAGTACGGGAACGGGGTGGTACGAGCAGTACTTC

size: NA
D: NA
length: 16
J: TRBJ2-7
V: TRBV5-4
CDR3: CASSLGGGWGHREQYF
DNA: TGTGCCAGCAGCTTGGGTGGGGGATGGGGCCATAGAGAGCAGTACTTC

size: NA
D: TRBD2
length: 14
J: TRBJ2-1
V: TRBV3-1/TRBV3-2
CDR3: CASSTSGSYNEQFF
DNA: TGTGCCAGCAGTACTAGCGGTTCCTACAATGAGCAGTTCTTC

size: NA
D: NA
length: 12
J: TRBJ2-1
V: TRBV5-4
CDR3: CASSTASYEQFF
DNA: TGTGCCAGCAGCACAGCTAGCTATGAGCAGTTCTTC

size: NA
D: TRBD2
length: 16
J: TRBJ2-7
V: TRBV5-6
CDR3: CASSFPLSGRPYEQYF
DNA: TGTGCCAGCAGCTTTCCCCTAAGCGGGAGACCCTACGAGCAGTACTTC

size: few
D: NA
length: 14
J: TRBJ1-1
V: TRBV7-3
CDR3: CASSPGQSNTEAFF
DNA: TGTGCCAGCAGCCCCGGACAGAGTAACACTGAAGCTTTCTTT

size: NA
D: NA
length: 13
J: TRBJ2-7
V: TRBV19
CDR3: CASSMGISYEQYF
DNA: TGTGCCAGTAGTATGGGGATCTCCTACGAGCAGTACTTC

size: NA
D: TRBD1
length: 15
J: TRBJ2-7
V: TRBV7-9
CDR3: CASSPRQGTPYEQYF
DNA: TGTGCCAGCAGCCCTCGACAGGGGACCCCCTACGAGCAGTACTTC

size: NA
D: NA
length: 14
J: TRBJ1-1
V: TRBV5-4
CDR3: CASSLAGGNTEAFF
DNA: TGTGCCAGCAGCTTGGCCGGGGGGAACACTGAAGCTTTCTTT

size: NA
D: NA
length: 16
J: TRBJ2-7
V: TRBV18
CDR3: CASSRAGGSLSYEQYF
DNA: TGTGCCAGCTCACGGGCTGGGGGCAGCTTGTCCTACGAGCAGTACTTC

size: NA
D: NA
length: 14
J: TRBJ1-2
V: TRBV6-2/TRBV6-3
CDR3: CASSYHDKNYGYTF
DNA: TGTGCCAGCAGTTACCACGACAAGAACTATGGCTACACCTTC

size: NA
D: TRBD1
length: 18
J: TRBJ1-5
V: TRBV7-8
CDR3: CASSLARVAGGRNQPQHF
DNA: TGTGCCAGCAGCTTAGCCCGAGTCGCAGGGGGCCGCAATCAGCCCCAGCATTTT

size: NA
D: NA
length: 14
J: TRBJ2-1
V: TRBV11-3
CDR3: CASSQSSSYNEQFF
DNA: TGTGCCAGCAGCCAAAGCAGCTCCTACAATGAGCAGTTCTTC

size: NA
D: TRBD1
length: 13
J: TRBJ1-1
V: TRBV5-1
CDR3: CASSSKQGVEAFF
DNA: TGCGCCAGCAGCTCGAAACAGGGGGTTGAAGCTTTCTTT

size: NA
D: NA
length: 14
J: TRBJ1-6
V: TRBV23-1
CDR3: CASRCRDGDSPLHF
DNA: TGCGCCAGCAGGTGCCGGGACGGGGATTCACCCCTCCACTTT

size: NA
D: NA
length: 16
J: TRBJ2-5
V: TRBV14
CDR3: CASSQRGGTRRETQYF
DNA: TGTGCCAGCAGCCAACGGGGCGGGACCCGAAGGGAGACCCAGTACTTC

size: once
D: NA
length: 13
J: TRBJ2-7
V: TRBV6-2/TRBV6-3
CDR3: CASSFRGTDEQYF
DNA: TGTGCCAGCAGTTTCCGGGGGACAGACGAGCAGTACTTC

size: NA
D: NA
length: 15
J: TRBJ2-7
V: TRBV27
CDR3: CASSKTGGITYEQYF
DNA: TGTGCCAGCAGCAAGACGGGCGGGATTACCTACGAGCAGTACTTC

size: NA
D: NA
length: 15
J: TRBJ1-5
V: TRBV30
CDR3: CAWTRDSGLDQPQHF
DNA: TGTGCCTGGACGCGGGACTCCGGATTAGATCAGCCCCAGCATTTT

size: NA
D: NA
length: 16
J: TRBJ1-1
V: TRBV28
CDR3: CASSSRVAGDNTEAFF
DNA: TGTGCCAGCAGTTCCCGCGTGGCTGGGGATAACACTGAAGCTTTCTTT

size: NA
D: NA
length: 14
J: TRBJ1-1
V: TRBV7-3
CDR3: CASSPEPGGTEAFF
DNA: TGTGCCAGCAGCCCTGAGCCGGGGGGCACTGAAGCTTTCTTT

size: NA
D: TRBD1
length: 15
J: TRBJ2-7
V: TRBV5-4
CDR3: CASSISGTGSYEQYF
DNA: TGTGCCAGCAGCATCTCCGGGACAGGGTCTTACGAGCAGTACTTC

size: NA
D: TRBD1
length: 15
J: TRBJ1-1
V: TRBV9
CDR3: CASSADGQVSSEAFF
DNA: TGTGCCAGCAGCGCAGACGGACAGGTATCGAGTGAAGCTTTCTTT

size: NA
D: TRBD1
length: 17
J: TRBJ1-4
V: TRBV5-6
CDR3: CASSPKTGDTTNEKLFF
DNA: TGTGCCAGCAGCCCAAAGACAGGGGATACAACTAATGAAAAACTGTTTTTT

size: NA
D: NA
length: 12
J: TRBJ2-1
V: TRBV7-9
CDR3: CASSLATDEQFF
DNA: TGTGCCAGCAGCTTAGCTACAGATGAGCAGTTCTTC

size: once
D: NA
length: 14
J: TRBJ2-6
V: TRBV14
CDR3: CASSQESGANVLTF
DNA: TGTGCCAGCAGCCAAGAAAGTGGGGCCAACGTCCTGACTTTC

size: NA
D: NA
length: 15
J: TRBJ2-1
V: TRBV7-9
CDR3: CASSLRIGAYNEQFF
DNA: TGTGCCAGCAGCTTAAGGATAGGGGCCTACAATGAGCAGTTCTTC

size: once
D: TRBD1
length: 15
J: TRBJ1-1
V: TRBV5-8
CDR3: CASSPRTGPNTEAFF
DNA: TGTGCCAGCAGCCCGAGGACAGGCCCCAACACTGAAGCTTTCTTT

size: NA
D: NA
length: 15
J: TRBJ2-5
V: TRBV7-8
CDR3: CASSLVWVGGETQYF
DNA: TGTGCCAGCAGCTTAGTGTGGGTCGGGGGAGAGACCCAGTACTTC

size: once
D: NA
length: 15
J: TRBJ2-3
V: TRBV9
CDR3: CASSVEPSSTDTQYF
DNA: TGTGCCAGCAGCGTAGAGCCATCGTCCACAGATACGCAGTATTTT

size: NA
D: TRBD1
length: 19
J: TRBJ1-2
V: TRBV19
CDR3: CASSRPLGQGRSTNYGYTF
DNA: TGTGCCAGTAGTAGGCCCCTCGGACAGGGGCGATCCACTAACTATGGCTACACCTTC

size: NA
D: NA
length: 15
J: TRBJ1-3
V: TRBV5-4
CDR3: CASSLVGDSGNTIYF
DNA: TGTGCCAGCAGCTTGGTTGGGGACTCTGGAAACACCATATATTTT